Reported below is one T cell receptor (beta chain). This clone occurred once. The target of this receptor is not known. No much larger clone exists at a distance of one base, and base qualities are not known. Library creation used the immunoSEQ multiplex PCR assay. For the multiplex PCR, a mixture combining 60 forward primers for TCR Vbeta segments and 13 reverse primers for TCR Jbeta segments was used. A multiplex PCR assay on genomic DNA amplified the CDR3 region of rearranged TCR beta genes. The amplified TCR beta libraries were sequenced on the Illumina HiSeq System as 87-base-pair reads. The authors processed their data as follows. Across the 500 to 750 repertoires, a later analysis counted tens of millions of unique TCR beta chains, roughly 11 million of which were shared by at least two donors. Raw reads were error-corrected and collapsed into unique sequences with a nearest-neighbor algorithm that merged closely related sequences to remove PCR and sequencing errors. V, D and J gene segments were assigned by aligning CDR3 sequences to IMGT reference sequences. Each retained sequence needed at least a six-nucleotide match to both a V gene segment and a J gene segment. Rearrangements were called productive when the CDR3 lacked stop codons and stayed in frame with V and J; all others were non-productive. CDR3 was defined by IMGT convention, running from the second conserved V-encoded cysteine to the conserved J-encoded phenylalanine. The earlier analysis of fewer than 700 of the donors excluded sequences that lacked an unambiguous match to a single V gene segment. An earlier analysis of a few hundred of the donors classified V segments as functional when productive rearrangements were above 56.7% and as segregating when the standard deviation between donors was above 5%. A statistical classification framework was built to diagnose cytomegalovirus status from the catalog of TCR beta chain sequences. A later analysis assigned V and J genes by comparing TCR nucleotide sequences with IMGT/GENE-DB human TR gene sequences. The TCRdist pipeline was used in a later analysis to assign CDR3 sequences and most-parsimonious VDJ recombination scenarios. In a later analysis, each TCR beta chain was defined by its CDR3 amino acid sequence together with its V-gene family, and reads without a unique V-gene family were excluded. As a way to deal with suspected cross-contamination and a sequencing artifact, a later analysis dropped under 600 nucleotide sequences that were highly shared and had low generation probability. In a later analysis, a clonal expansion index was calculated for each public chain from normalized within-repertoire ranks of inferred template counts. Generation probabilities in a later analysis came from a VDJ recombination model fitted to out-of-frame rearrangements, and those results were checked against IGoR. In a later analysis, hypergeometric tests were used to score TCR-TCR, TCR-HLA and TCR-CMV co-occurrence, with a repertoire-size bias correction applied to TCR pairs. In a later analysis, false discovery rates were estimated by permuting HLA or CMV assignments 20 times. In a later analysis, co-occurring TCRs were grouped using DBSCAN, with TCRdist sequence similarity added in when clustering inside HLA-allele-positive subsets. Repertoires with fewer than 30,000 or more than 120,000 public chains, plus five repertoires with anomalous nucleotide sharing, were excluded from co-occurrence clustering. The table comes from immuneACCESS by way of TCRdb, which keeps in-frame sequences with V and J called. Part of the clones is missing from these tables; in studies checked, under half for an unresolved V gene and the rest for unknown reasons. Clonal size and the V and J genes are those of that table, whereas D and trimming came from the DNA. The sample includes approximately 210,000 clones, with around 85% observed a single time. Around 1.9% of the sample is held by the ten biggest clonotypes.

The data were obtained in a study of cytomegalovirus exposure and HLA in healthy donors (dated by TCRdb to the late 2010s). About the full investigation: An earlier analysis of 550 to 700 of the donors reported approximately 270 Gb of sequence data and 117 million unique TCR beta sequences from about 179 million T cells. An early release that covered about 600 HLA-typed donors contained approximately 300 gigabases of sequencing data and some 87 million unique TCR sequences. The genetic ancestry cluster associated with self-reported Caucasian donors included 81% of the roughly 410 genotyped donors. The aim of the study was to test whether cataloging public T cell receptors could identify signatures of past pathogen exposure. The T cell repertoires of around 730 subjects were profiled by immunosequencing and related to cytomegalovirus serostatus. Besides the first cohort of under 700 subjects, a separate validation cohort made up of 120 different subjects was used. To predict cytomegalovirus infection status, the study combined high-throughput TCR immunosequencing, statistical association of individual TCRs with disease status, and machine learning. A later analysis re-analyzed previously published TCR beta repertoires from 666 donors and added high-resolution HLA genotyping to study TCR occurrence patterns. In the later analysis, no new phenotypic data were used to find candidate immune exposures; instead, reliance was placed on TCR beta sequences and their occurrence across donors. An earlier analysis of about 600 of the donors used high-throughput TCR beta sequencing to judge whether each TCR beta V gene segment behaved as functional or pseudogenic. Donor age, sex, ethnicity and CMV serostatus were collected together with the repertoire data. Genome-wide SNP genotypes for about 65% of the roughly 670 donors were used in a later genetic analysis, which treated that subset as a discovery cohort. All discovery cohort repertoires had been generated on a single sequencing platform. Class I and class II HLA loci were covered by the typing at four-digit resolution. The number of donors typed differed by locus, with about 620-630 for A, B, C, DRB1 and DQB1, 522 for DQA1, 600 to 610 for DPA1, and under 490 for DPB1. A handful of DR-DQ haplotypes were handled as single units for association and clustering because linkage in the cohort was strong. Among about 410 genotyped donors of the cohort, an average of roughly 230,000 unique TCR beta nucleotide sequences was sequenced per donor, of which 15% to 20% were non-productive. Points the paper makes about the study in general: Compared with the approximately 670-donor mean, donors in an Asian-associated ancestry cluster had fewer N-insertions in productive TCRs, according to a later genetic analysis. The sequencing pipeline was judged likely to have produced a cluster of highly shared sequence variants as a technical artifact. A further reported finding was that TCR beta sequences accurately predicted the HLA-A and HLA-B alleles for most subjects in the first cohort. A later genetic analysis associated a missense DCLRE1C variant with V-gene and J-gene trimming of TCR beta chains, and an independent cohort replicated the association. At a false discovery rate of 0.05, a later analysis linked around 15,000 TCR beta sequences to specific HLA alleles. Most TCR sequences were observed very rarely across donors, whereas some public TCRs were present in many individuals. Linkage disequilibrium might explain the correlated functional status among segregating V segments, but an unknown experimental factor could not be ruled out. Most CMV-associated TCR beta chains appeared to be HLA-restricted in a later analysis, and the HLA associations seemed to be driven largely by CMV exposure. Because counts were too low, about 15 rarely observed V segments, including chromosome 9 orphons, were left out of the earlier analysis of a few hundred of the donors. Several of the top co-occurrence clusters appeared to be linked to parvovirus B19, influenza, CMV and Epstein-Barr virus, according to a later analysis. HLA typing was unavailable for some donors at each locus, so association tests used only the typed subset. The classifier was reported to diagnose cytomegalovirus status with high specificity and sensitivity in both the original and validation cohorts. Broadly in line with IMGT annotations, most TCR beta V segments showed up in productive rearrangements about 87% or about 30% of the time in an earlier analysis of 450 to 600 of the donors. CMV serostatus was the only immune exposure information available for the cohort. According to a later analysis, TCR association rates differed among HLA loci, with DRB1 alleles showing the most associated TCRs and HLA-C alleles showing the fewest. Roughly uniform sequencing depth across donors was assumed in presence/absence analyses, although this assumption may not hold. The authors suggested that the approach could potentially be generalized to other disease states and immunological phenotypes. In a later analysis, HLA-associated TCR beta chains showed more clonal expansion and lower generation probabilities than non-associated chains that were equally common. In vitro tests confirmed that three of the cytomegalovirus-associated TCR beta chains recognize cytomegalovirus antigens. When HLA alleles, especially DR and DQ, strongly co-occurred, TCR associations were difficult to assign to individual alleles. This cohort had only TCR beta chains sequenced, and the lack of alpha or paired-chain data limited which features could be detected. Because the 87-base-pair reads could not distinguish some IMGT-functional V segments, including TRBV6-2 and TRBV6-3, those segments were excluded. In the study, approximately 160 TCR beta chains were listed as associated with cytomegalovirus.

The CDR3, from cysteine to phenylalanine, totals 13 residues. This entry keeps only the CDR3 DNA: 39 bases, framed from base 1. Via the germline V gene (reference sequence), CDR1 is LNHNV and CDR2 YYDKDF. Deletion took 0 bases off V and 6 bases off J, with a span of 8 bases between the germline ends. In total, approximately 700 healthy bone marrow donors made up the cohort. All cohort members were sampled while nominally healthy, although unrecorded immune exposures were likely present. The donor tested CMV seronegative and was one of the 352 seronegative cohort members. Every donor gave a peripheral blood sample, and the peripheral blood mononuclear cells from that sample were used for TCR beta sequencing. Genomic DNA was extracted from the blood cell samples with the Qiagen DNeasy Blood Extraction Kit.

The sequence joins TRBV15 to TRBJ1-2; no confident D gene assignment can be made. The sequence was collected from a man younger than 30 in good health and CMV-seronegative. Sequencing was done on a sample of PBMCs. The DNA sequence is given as TGTGCCACCAGCAGAGAGGCAGTCGATGGCTACACCTTC. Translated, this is CATSREAVDGYTF.